This T cell receptor (beta chain) is drawn from a study of cytomegalovirus exposure and HLA in healthy donors. Study background: In an early release, HLA-typed donors contributed some 80 million unique TCR sequences.

In germline, CDR1 is SGHRS, CDR2 YFSETQ. V dropped 6 bases and J dropped 7 bases, with 20 bases sitting between them. The CDR3 spans 14 residues. PCR used 60 Vbeta primers and 13 Jbeta primers. Sequencing used immunoSEQ multiplex PCR; TCRdb keeps in-frame clones, though not all of them. This sample yields about 140,000 clones, of which about 87% are seen a single time; roughly 5.2% belongs to the top ten. The chain has TRBV5-1 and TRBJ2-7, with D maybe TRBD2 (5 bases). This TCR was recovered from a woman in her twenties or thirties in good health and CMV-seronegative. The sequencing sample was made of PBMCs. CDR3 region: CASKGSGSRREQYF. The CDR3 DNA reads as TGCGCCAGCAAAGGTTCGGGGTCTCGCCGGGAGCAGTACTTC.